These 23 T cell receptor beta chains were sequenced from one sample in a study of blood T cell repertoires in COVID-19. Produced via immunoSEQ multiplex PCR; TCRdb's table is partial and in-frame only. This sample has 130,000 or so clones; around 83% occur once, and the top ten carry 3% to 3.5%. Sequencing was done on a sample of peripheral blood. The source of these receptors is a woman of 80 years or more with acute or convalescent COVID-19.

This chain uses TRBV7-6 with TRBJ2-5, with TRBD2 identical over 10 bases. V lost 6 bases and J lost 6; bases outside the gene matches: 16. This CDR3 has 17 residues. Germline CDR1 reads SGHVS; CDR2 reads FNYEAQ. The CDR3 DNA is TGTGCCAGCAGGGACCAGCGGGCTAGCGGGGGCCACCAGACCCAGTACTTC. Protein product: CASRDQRASGGHQTQYF. Drawing the rest from reference TRBV7-6 and TRBJ2-5, the complete variable domain is GAGVSQSPRYKVTKRGQDVALRCDPISGHVSLYWYRQALGQGPEFLTYFNYEAQQDKSGLPNDRFSAERPEGSISTLTIQRTEQRDSAMYRCASRDQRASGGHQTQYFGPGTRLLVL.

The chain has TRBV2 and TRBJ1-4; possibly TRBD1 for D (6 bases). The CDR3 extends over 14 amino acids. The germline gives CDR1 SNHLY, CDR2 FYNNEI. Trimming cost V 5 bases and J 2 bases, with 9 bases left between them. The CDR3 nucleotides read TGTGCCAGCAGTTTTGGACAGACTAATGAAAAACTGTTTTTT. This translates into CASSFGQTNEKLFF.

The chain uses TRBV27 and TRBJ1-6; D is uncertain. The CDR3 is made up of 18 amino acids. Trimming took 5 bases from V and 0 from J, leaving 17 bases between them. The germline CDR1 and CDR2 sequences are MNHEY and SMNVEV (reference sequence). CDR3 DNA sequence: TGTGCCAGCAGTCCTTCTGGTGGGCGCAGCTCCTATAATTCACCCCTCCACTTT. Translating it yields CASSPSGGRSSYNSPLHF.

The chain couples TRBV11-2 to TRBJ1-2; D not certain. Trimming left V 3 bases short and J 2 bases short, with 4 bases between. The CDR3 extends over 12 amino acids. Germline V lookup: CDR1 SGHAT, CDR2 FQNNGV. In DNA form, the CDR3 reads TGTGCCAGCAGCTTGGCCAACTATGGCTACACCTTC. Residues: CASSLANYGYTF.

The chain recombines TRBV29-1 with TRBJ1-1; 10 bases line up with TRBD1. This CDR3 region has 13 residues. The V gene end was trimmed by 5 bases and the J gene end by 1 base; junction bases not matched to a gene: 1. Per germline, CDR1 SQVTM and CDR2 ANQGSEA. Here the CDR3 DNA reads TGCAGCGTTCGACAGGGGGCGAACACTGAAGCTTTCTTT. As protein: CSVRQGANTEAFF.

A single count supports this clone. The V and J genes are TRBV7-2 and TRBJ1-1; D is unresolved. Per germline, CDR1 SGHTA and CDR2 FQGNSA. This CDR3 spans 15 amino acids. Trimming left V 4 bases short and J 1 base short, with 13 bases between. The CDR3 loop is CASSSTESKNTEAFF. CDR3 sequence (DNA): TGTGCCAGCAGCTCCACGGAGAGCAAGAACACTGAAGCTTTCTTT.

This chain uses TRBV30 with TRBJ2-7; a weak D match, TRBD2 (5 bases). The CDR3 spans 13 residues. V dropped 0 bases and J dropped 9 bases, with 15 bases sitting between them. Germline V gives CDR1 GTSNPN, CDR2 SVGIG (reference sequence). The CDR3 loop is CAWSVGRQAAQYF. Written as DNA, the CDR3 is TGTGCCTGGAGTGTAGGTAGGCAAGCGGCGCAGTACTTC.

The CDR3 DNA sequence: TGTGCCAGTAGTACCCAGGGGGGAAGCAATCAGCCCCAGCATTTT. It yields the protein CASSTQGGSNQPQHF. This chain uses TRBV19 with TRBJ1-5; 7 nucleotides align to TRBD1. The length of the CDR3 is 15 residues. The germline V gene encodes CDR1 LNHDA and CDR2 SQIVND (reference sequence). The trim removed 4 bases at V and 1 base at J, leaving 4 bases unmatched.

This chain uses TRBV7-9 with TRBJ1-6; 10 nucleotides agree with TRBD1. This CDR3 has 15 amino acids. Trimming removed 5 bases from V and 14 bases from J; junction bases left unmatched: 12. Germline CDR1 is SEHNR and CDR2 is FQNEAQ (reference sequence). CDR3 residues: CASSPGQGNVLALHF. The CDR3 DNA sequence: TGTGCCAGCAGCCCGGGACAGGGGAACGTTTTGGCCCTCCACTTT.

This chain joins TRBV19 and TRBJ1-3, with TRBD1 as a possible D gene (5 bases). The CDR3 spans 15 residues. Germline-derived CDR1 and CDR2 are LNHDA and SQIVND (reference sequence). With 3 bases removed from V and 2 bases from J, the gap between germline ends came to 11 bases. The CDR3 sequence is CASSIGTDAGNTIYF. The CDR3 DNA reads TGTGCCAGTAGTATTGGGACTGACGCTGGAAACACCATATATTTT.

This chain uses TRBV7-3 with TRBJ2-2, with D unresolved. Germline values: CDR1 SGHTA, CDR2 FQGTGA. The CDR3 is 15 residues long. The V end was cut by 4 bases, the J end by 5 bases, with 14 bases between. The CDR3, as DNA: TGTGCCAGCAGCTCTACTGTCCAGGCGACCGGGGAGCTGTTTTTT. Amino acids: CASSSTVQATGELFF. The variable domain in full, with the rest retrieved from reference TRBV7-3 and TRBJ2-2, is GAGVSQTPSNKVTEKGKYVELRCDPISGHTALYWYRQSLGQGPEFLIYFQGTGAADDSGLPNDRFFAVRPEGSVSTLKIQRTERGDSAVYLCASSSTVQATGELFFGEGSRLTVL.

The chain employs TRBV7-6 and TRBJ1-1, with a tentative D call TRBD1 (5 bases). The CDR3 extends over 15 amino acids. The V gene lost 1 base and the J gene lost 5 bases, with 14 bases spanning the gap. Germline lookup yields CDR1 SGHVS and CDR2 FNYEAQ. The CDR3 DNA sequence: TGTGCCAGCAGCTTAGTTGGCGGGGGGGTTACTGAAGCTTTCTTT. This encodes CASSLVGGGVTEAFF.

The rearrangement uses TRBV19 and TRBJ2-2; a weak D match, TRBD2 (6 bases). Germline V gene lookup returns CDR1 LNHDA and CDR2 SQIVND (reference sequence). The CDR3 consists of 16 residues. Trimming removed 5 bases at V and 1 base at J, with 14 bases between. CDR3 in DNA: TGTGCCAGTAGTTTTCGGAGGGAGGTGAACACCGGGGAGCTGTTTTTT. Residues: CASSFRREVNTGELFF.

V is TRBV9 and J is TRBJ1-1, with TRBD1 matching over 7 bases. Germline values: CDR1 SGDLS, CDR2 YYNGEE. J gave up 3 bases and V 5 bases, and 25 bases lay outside the gene matches. The length of the CDR3 is 20 residues. This CDR3 reads CASSHPRSPGQLTPYTEAFF. In nucleotides, the CDR3 is TGTGCCAGCAGTCACCCCCGGTCCCCGGGACAGCTAACTCCTTACACTGAAGCTTTCTTT. The variable domain in full, with the rest retrieved from reference TRBV9 and TRBJ1-1, is DSGVTQTPKHLITATGQRVTLRCSPRSGDLSVYWYQQSLDQGLQFLIQYYNGEERAKGNILERFSAQQFPDLHSELNLSSLELGDSALYFCASSHPRSPGQLTPYTEAFFGQGTRLTVV.

The chain employs TRBV10-3 and TRBJ2-7, with 7 bases aligning to TRBD2. Trimming removed 0 bases from V and 4 bases from J; junction bases left unmatched: 9. The V gene's germline CDR1 is ENHRY and CDR2 SYGVKD. The CDR3 runs 16 residues. For the CDR3, the DNA is TGTGCCATCAGTGAGTCCCCAGCCGGGGAGGGATACGAGCAGTACTTC. Amino acids: CAISESPAGEGYEQYF.

The rearrangement joins TRBV11-2 to TRBJ2-7, with TRBD1 matching over 7 bases. The trim removed 7 bases at V and 3 bases at J, leaving 15 bases unmatched. This CDR3 contains 16 residues. Germline V CDR1 and CDR2: SGHAT, FQNNGV. DNA of the CDR3: TGTGCCAGCACTGACTGGGGACAGACTAATGTCTACGAGCAGTACTTC. Its translation: CASTDWGQTNVYEQYF.

The chain links TRBV7-3 to TRBJ2-1, with D perhaps TRBD2 (5 bases). V dropped 6 bases and J dropped 0 bases, with 12 bases sitting between them. CDR3 length: 15 amino acids. Per germline, CDR1 SGHTA and CDR2 FQGTGA. The CDR3 here is CASSTRTASYNEQFF. The CDR3 bases are TGTGCCAGCAGTACGAGGACTGCCTCCTACAATGAGCAGTTCTTC. The full variable domain, completed using reference TRBV7-3 and TRBJ2-1, is GAGVSQTPSNKVTEKGKYVELRCDPISGHTALYWYRQSLGQGPEFLIYFQGTGAADDSGLPNDRFFAVRPEGSVSTLKIQRTERGDSAVYLCASSTRTASYNEQFFGPGTRLTVL.

This clone has more than one count but fewer than ten. This rearrangement joins TRBV6-2 or TRBV6-3 to TRBJ2-3; the D gene is possibly TRBD2 (7 bases). The germline V and J ends were trimmed by 2 bases and 7 bases, with 19 bases remaining between them. Germline CDR1 is MNHEY and CDR2 is SVGEGT. The CDR3 consists of 16 residues. Here the CDR3 reads CASSYNSGGPGYTQYF. The CDR3, as DNA: TGTGCCAGCAGTTACAACTCGGGGGGCCCGGGGTATACGCAGTATTTT.

The chain combines TRBV19 with TRBJ1-2; TRBD1 might be the D (5 bases). The CDR3 sequence is 12 residues long. Germline V gene data show CDR1 as LNHDA and CDR2 as SQIVND (reference sequence). V gave up 6 bases and J gave up 5 bases, with 10 bases separating them. The CDR3 DNA reads TGTGCCAGTAGGATCGGGGGTTATGGCTACACCTTC. Translated, it gives CASRIGGYGYTF.

CDR3 DNA: TGTGCCAGCAGCCGGGGGGCAGATGGAAACACCATATATTTT. This gives the protein CASSRGADGNTIYF. The V call is TRBV5-6, the J call TRBJ1-3, with D maybe TRBD1 (6 bases). The V end lost 4 bases, the J end lost 3 bases, and 11 bases lay between the germline ends. Germline lookup yields CDR1 SGHDT and CDR2 YYEEEE. The CDR3 spans 14 residues.

The rearrangement links TRBV6-2 or TRBV6-3 to TRBJ1-2, with D unresolved. CDR3 length: 13 amino acids. The V end was cut by 1 base, the J end by 4 bases, with 7 bases between. Germline V CDR1 and CDR2: MNHEY, SVGEGT. Here the CDR3 DNA reads TGTGCCAGCAGTTACTGGCCGTTCTATGGCTACACCTTC. Translated: CASSYWPFYGYTF.

There are a few counts of this clone. The chain uses TRBV5-1 and TRBJ1-6; TRBD1 aligns across 8 bases. CDR1 is SGHRS, CDR2 YFSETQ, per germline. The CDR3 loop spans 15 amino acids. Unmatched junction bases numbered 3, after V lost 0 bases and J lost 7 bases. For the CDR3, the DNA is TGCGCCAGCAGCTTGGAACAGGGGGTAAATTCACCCCTCCACTTT. The encoded protein is CASSLEQGVNSPLHF.

CDR3 sequence (DNA): TGTGCCAGCAGCTTGGAGGACAGGAACACCGGGGAGCTGTTTTTT. Protein product: CASSLEDRNTGELFF. The genes are TRBV5-4 and TRBJ2-2; maybe TRBD1 (6 bases). The V end was cut by 0 bases, the J end by 1 base, with 7 bases between. CDR1 is SGHNT and CDR2 is YYREEE in the germline V gene (reference sequence). The CDR3 totals 15 residues.